These T cell receptor beta chains were read from a single sample in a study of beta chain features in type 1 diabetes. This table comes from immunoSEQ multiplex PCR, and its TCRdb copy is limited to in-frame clones, with some not included. The sample consists of around 180,000 clones, around 7.9% of them appearing once. The sample comprised central memory CD4+ T cells from blood. Receptors were obtained from a man between 18 and 35 years old with type 1 diabetes. Both conserved end residues are part of each CDR3. Each record gives: J gene, clone size, D gene, V gene, CDR3 length, CDR3 protein, CDR3 DNA. The D gene is left open where the match is weak. Size is omitted from some rows. Given values are once, few, many or a class for expanded clones.

J gene: TRBJ2-3
clone size: many
D gene: TRBD1
V gene: TRBV29-1
CDR3 length: 13
CDR3 protein: CSVQDRGVHTQYF
CDR3 DNA: TGCAGCGTCCAGGACAGGGGAGTACATACGCAGTATTTT

J gene: TRBJ1-2
clone size: .
D gene: .
V gene: TRBV18
CDR3 length: 13
CDR3 protein: CASSTGGNYGYTF
CDR3 DNA: TGTGCCAGCTCCACCGGGGGAAACTATGGCTACACCTTC

J gene: TRBJ2-1
clone size: .
D gene: .
V gene: TRBV9
CDR3 length: 14
CDR3 protein: CASSVVPGRNEQFF
CDR3 DNA: TGTGCCAGCAGCGTAGTCCCAGGGAGGAATGAGCAGTTCTTC

J gene: TRBJ2-1
clone size: few
D gene: TRBD1
V gene: TRBV11-3
CDR3 length: 14
CDR3 protein: CASSPPTGVNEQFF
CDR3 DNA: TGTGCCAGCAGCCCCCCGACAGGGGTCAATGAGCAGTTCTTC

J gene: TRBJ2-3
clone size: few
D gene: .
V gene: TRBV5-1
CDR3 length: 11
CDR3 protein: CASSFADTQYF
CDR3 DNA: TGCGCCAGCAGCTTCGCAGATACGCAGTATTTT

J gene: TRBJ1-4
clone size: few
D gene: .
V gene: TRBV18
CDR3 length: 17
CDR3 protein: CASSPPVGLQGAEKLFF
CDR3 DNA: TGTGCCAGCTCACCACCGGTTGGTCTGCAGGGCGCCGAAAAACTGTTTTTT

J gene: TRBJ2-5
clone size: .
D gene: TRBD1
V gene: TRBV7-8
CDR3 length: 16
CDR3 protein: CASSINRGPRQETQYF
CDR3 DNA: TGTGCCAGCAGCATCAACAGGGGACCCCGGCAAGAGACCCAGTACTTC

J gene: TRBJ2-1
clone size: few
D gene: .
V gene: TRBV5-1
CDR3 length: 13
CDR3 protein: CASSLVAGNEQFF
CDR3 DNA: TGCGCCAGCAGCTTGGTGGCAGGCAATGAGCAGTTCTTC

J gene: TRBJ2-5
clone size: few
D gene: .
V gene: TRBV7-2
CDR3 length: 15
CDR3 protein: CASSLEARVFETQYF
CDR3 DNA: TGTGCCAGCAGCTTAGAAGCAAGAGTTTTTGAGACCCAGTACTTC

J gene: TRBJ2-1
clone size: few
D gene: .
V gene: TRBV27
CDR3 length: 15
CDR3 protein: CASSLSRSSYNEQFF
CDR3 DNA: TGTGCCAGCAGTTTGAGTCGGAGCTCCTACAATGAGCAGTTCTTC

J gene: TRBJ2-1
clone size: .
D gene: TRBD2
V gene: TRBV28
CDR3 length: 15
CDR3 protein: CASSTASGRRGEQFF
CDR3 DNA: TGTGCCAGCAGTACAGCTAGCGGGAGGAGGGGTGAGCAGTTCTTC

J gene: TRBJ1-5
clone size: .
D gene: TRBD1
V gene: TRBV7-2
CDR3 length: 18
CDR3 protein: CASSLVDRNRFSNQPQHF
CDR3 DNA: TGTGCCAGCAGCTTAGTGGACAGGAACCGCTTTAGCAATCAGCCCCAGCATTTT

J gene: TRBJ2-2
clone size: .
D gene: .
V gene: TRBV10-3
CDR3 length: 15
CDR3 protein: CAIHNGTKGTGELFF
CDR3 DNA: TGTGCCATTCATAATGGGACAAAGGGAACCGGGGAGCTGTTTTTT

J gene: TRBJ2-1
clone size: .
D gene: .
V gene: TRBV2
CDR3 length: 12
CDR3 protein: CATSAGYNEQFF
CDR3 DNA: TGTGCCACCTCCGCAGGCTACAATGAGCAGTTCTTC

J gene: TRBJ2-3
clone size: few
D gene: .
V gene: TRBV2
CDR3 length: 12
CDR3 protein: CASLPGTDTQYF
CDR3 DNA: TGTGCCAGCCTCCCGGGCACAGATACGCAGTATTTT

J gene: TRBJ2-1
clone size: few
D gene: TRBD1
V gene: TRBV6-5
CDR3 length: 15
CDR3 protein: CAIPQRDRGYNEQFF
CDR3 DNA: TGTGCCATCCCACAGCGGGACAGGGGGTACAATGAGCAGTTCTTC

J gene: TRBJ1-1
clone size: few
D gene: .
V gene: TRBV6-6
CDR3 length: 13
CDR3 protein: CASTKEGRTEAFF
CDR3 DNA: TGTGCCAGCACTAAGGAGGGACGCACTGAAGCTTTCTTT

J gene: TRBJ1-5
clone size: once
D gene: .
V gene: TRBV7-2
CDR3 length: 15
CDR3 protein: CASSPLAGVGQPQHF
CDR3 DNA: TGTGCCAGCAGCCCTCTAGCAGGGGTAGGACAGCCCCAGCATTTT

J gene: TRBJ2-2
clone size: .
D gene: .
V gene: TRBV6-5
CDR3 length: 13
CDR3 protein: CASSRSGAGELFF
CDR3 DNA: TGTGCCAGCAGTAGGAGCGGTGCAGGGGAGCTGTTTTTT

J gene: TRBJ1-6
clone size: few
D gene: .
V gene: TRBV7-2
CDR3 length: 15
CDR3 protein: CASSLSQGANSPLHF
CDR3 DNA: TGTGCCAGCAGCTTATCCCAGGGCGCGAATTCACCCCTCCACTTT

J gene: TRBJ2-1
clone size: .
D gene: .
V gene: TRBV18
CDR3 length: 12
CDR3 protein: CASSPPGSEQFF
CDR3 DNA: TGTGCCAGCTCACCACCGGGGAGTGAGCAGTTCTTC

J gene: TRBJ1-2
clone size: few
D gene: TRBD1
V gene: TRBV11-2
CDR3 length: 15
CDR3 protein: CASSALTGSGYGYTF
CDR3 DNA: TGTGCCAGCAGCGCCTTGACAGGGTCCGGCTATGGCTACACCTTC

J gene: TRBJ1-1
clone size: few
D gene: .
V gene: TRBV27
CDR3 length: 15
CDR3 protein: CASSLSRQFVSEAFF
CDR3 DNA: TGTGCCAGCAGTTTATCGAGACAGTTCGTCTCTGAAGCTTTCTTT

J gene: TRBJ2-7
clone size: .
D gene: .
V gene: TRBV7-2
CDR3 length: 14
CDR3 protein: CASSSISIITEQYF
CDR3 DNA: TGTGCCAGCAGTTCTATCTCCATAATCACCGAGCAGTACTTC

J gene: TRBJ1-5
clone size: few
D gene: .
V gene: TRBV4-1
CDR3 length: 16
CDR3 protein: CASSQDLGEQNQPQHF
CDR3 DNA: TGCGCCAGCAGCCAAGATTTAGGGGAACAAAATCAGCCCCAGCATTTT

J gene: TRBJ2-7
clone size: few
D gene: .
V gene: TRBV18
CDR3 length: 16
CDR3 protein: CASSPNRGGGAYEQYF
CDR3 DNA: TGTGCCAGCTCACCAAACAGGGGCGGAGGGGCCTACGAGCAGTACTTC

J gene: TRBJ2-6
clone size: few
D gene: .
V gene: TRBV5-1
CDR3 length: 16
CDR3 protein: CASSLLAGFGANVLTF
CDR3 DNA: TGCGCCAGCAGCCTACTGGCAGGGTTCGGGGCCAACGTCCTGACTTTC

J gene: TRBJ2-5
clone size: few
D gene: TRBD2
V gene: TRBV13
CDR3 length: 16
CDR3 protein: CASSTRASGRGETQYF
CDR3 DNA: TGTGCCAGCAGCACCCGGGCTAGCGGGAGGGGAGAGACCCAGTACTTC

J gene: TRBJ2-1
clone size: .
D gene: TRBD2
V gene: TRBV25-1
CDR3 length: 15
CDR3 protein: CASSSPTSGDGEQFF
CDR3 DNA: TGTGCCAGCAGTTCACCGACTAGCGGTGACGGTGAGCAGTTCTTC

J gene: TRBJ2-1
clone size: many
D gene: TRBD1
V gene: TRBV30
CDR3 length: 14
CDR3 protein: CAWSRSGQANEQFF
CDR3 DNA: TGTGCCTGGAGTCGCTCCGGACAGGCCAATGAGCAGTTCTTC

J gene: TRBJ1-2
clone size: few
D gene: TRBD1
V gene: TRBV13
CDR3 length: 15
CDR3 protein: CASSPNRGAVGGYTF
CDR3 DNA: TGTGCCAGCAGCCCGAACAGGGGTGCCGTGGGGGGCTACACCTTC

J gene: TRBJ2-1
clone size: .
D gene: .
V gene: TRBV7-7
CDR3 length: 13
CDR3 protein: CASSLNRNNEQFF
CDR3 DNA: TGTGCCAGCAGCTTAAACAGGAACAATGAGCAGTTCTTC

J gene: TRBJ2-1
clone size: .
D gene: .
V gene: TRBV6-6
CDR3 length: 14
CDR3 protein: CASTPTSSGGLEFF
CDR3 DNA: TGTGCCAGCACTCCCACCTCGTCCGGGGGACTCGAGTTCTTC

J gene: TRBJ2-7
clone size: few
D gene: .
V gene: TRBV15
CDR3 length: 13
CDR3 protein: CATRSGDRYEQYF
CDR3 DNA: TGTGCCACCAGATCGGGGGACCGCTACGAGCAGTACTTC